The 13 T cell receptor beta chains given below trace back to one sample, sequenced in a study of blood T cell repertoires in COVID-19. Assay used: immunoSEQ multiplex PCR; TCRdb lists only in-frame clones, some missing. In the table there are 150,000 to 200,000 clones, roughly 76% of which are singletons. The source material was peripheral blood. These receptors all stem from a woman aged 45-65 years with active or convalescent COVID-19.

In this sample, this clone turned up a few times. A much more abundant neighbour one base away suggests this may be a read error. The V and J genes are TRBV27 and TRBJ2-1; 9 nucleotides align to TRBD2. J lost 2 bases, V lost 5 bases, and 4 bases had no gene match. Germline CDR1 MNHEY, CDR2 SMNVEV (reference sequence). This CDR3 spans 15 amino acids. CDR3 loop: CASSPLAGPYNEQFF. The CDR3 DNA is TGTGCCAGCAGTCCCCTAGCGGGACCCTACAATGAGCAGTTCTTC.

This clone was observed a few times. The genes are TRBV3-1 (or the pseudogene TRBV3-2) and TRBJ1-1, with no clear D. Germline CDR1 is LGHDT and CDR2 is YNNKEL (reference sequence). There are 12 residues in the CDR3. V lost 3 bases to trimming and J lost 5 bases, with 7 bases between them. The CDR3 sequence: CASSHTGTEAFF. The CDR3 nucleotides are TGTGCCAGCAGCCACACCGGGACTGAAGCTTTCTTT.

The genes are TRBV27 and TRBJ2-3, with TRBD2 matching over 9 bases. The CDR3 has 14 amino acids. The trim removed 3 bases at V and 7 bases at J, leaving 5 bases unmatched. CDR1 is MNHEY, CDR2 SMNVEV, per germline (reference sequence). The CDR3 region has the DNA TGTGCCAGCAGTTTCCTAGCTAGCGGGAATACGCAGTATTTT. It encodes CASSFLASGNTQYF.

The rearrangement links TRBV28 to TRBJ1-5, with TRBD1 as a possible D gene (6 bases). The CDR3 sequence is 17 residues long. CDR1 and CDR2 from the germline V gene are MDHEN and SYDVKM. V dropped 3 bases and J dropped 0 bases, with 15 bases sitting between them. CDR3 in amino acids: CASSLGGQVYSNQPQHF. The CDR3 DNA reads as TGTGCCAGCAGTTTGGGGGGGCAGGTTTATAGCAATCAGCCCCAGCATTTT.

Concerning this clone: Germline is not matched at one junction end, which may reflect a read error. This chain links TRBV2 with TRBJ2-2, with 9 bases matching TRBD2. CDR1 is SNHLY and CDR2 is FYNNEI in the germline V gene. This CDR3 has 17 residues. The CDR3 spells CARSDPRGGADTGELFF. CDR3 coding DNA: TGTGCCCGCAGTGACCCGCGGGGGGGGGCGGACACCGGGGAGCTGTTTTTT.

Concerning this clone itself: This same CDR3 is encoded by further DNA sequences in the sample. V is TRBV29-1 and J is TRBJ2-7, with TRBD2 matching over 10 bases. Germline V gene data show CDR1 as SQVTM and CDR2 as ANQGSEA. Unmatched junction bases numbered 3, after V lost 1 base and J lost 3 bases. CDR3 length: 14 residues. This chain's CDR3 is CSVEGAGGIYEQYF. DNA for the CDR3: TGCAGCGTTGAAGGAGCGGGAGGGATCTACGAGCAGTACTTC.

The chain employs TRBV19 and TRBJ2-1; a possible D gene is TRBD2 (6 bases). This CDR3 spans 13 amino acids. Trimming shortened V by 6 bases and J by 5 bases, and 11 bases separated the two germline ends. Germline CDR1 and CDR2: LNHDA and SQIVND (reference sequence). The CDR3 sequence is CASRTGEDNEQFF. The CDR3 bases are TGTGCCAGTAGGACGGGGGAGGACAATGAGCAGTTCTTC. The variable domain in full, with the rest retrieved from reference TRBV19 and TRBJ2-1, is DGGITQSPKYLFRKEGQNVTLSCEQNLNHDAMYWYRQDPGQGLRLIYYSQIVNDFQKGDIAEGYSVSREKKESFPLTVTSAQKNPTAFYLCASRTGEDNEQFFGPGTRLTVL.

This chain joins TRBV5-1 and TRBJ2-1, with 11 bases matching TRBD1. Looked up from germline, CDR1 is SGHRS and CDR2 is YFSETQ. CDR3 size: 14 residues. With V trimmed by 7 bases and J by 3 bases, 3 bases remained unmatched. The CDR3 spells CASQGQGVYNEQFF. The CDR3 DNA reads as TGCGCCAGCCAGGGACAGGGGGTCTACAATGAGCAGTTCTTC.

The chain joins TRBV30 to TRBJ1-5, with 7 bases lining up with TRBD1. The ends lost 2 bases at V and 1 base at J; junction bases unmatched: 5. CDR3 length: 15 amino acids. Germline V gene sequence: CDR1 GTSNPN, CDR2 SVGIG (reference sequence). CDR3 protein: CAWSPQGLSNQPQHF. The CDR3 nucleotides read TGTGCCTGGAGTCCACAGGGGCTGAGCAATCAGCCCCAGCATTTT. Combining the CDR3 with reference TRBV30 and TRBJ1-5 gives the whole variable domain SQTIHQWPATLVQPVGSPLSLECTVEGTSNPNLYWYRQAAGRGLQLLFYSVGIGQISSEVPQNLSASRPQDRQFILSSKKLLLSDSGFYLCAWSPQGLSNQPQHFGDGTRLSIL.

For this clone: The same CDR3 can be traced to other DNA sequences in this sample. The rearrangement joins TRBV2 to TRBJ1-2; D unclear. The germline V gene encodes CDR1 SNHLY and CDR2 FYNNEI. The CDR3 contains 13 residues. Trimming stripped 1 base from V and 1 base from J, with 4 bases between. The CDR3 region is CASSEGSNYGYTF. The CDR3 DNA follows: TGTGCCAGCAGTGAAGGCAGTAACTATGGCTACACCTTC.

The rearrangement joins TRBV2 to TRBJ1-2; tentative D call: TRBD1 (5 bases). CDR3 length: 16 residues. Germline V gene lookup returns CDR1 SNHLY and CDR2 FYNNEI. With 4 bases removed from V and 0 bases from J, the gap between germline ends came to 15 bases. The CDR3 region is CASSVVGADTNYGYTF. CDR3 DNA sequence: TGTGCCAGCAGTGTCGTAGGGGCCGACACTAACTATGGCTACACCTTC.

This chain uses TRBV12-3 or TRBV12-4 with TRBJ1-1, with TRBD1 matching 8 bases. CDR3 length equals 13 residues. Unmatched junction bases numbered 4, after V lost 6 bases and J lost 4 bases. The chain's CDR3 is CASRGTGGTEAFF. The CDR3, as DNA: TGTGCCAGCAGGGGTACAGGGGGCACTGAAGCTTTCTTT.

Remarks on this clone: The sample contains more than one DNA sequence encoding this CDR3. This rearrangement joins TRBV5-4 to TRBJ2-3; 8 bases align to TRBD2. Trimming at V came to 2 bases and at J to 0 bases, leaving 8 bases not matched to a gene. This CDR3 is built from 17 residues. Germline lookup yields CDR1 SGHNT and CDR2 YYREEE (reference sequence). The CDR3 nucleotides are TGTGCCAGCAGCTTAGGGGGTAGCGGGGCCAGCACAGATACGCAGTATTTT. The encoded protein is CASSLGGSGASTDTQYF.